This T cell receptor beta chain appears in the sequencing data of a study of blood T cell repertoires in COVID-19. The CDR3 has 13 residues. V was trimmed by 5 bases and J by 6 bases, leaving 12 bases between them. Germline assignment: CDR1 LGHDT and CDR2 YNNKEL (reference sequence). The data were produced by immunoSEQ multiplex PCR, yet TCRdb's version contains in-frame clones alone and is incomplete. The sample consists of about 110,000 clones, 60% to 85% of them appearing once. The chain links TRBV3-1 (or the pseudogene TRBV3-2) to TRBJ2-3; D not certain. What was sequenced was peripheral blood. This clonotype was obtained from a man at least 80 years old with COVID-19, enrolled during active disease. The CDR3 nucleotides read TGTGCCAGCAGCTGGGTTGCCGGGGATACGCAGTATTTT. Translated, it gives CASSWVAGDTQYF.